This paragraph reports one T cell receptor (beta chain). The data stem from a study of blood T cell repertoires in COVID-19. The repertoire was sequenced with immunoSEQ multiplex PCR; TCRdb's copy has only in-frame clones and lacks some. Here the sample spans about 130,000 clones, 90% being singletons. The CDR3 extends over 15 amino acids. Germline V gene sequence: CDR1 MDHEN, CDR2 SYDVKM. V was clipped by 6 bases and J by 0 bases; unmatched bases: 4. Seattle-derived patients entered the study during active infection and were followed longitudinally. The receptor was derived from a man aged 55-75 years with COVID-19, enrolled during active disease. This rearrangement joins TRBV28 to TRBJ1-5; TRBD1 matches at 8 bases. The specimen sequenced was peripheral blood. The CDR3 bases are TGTGCCAGCAGCCCCAGGGGGCATAGCAATCAGCCCCAGCATTTT. Its translation is CASSPRGHSNQPQHF.